This passage covers 13 T cell receptor beta chains from one sample sequenced in a study of immune heterogeneity within non-small cell lung tumors listed by TCRdb under 2018. For the TCR template, genomic DNA was extracted from bulk tumor tissue, and 600 ng of gDNA was amplified for each sample. Multiple biopsies per primary tumor were taken during surgery, spaced as far apart as possible within the tumor mass. Patients in the study cohort, which was described as untreated, were newly diagnosed NSCLC cases going through curative surgery. Reads for this sample came from a HiSeq X Ten. The TCR beta CDR3 region was amplified with a multiplex PCR system, in which a first round of approximately 10 cycles was run using 32 V-gene forward and 13 J-gene reverse primers. In TCRdb, the public reads were trimmed at Q25 with fastp and aligned with MiXCR, with productive beta chains retained. Each entry is one CDR3 protein sequence, shown with its most common DNA and genes. Across this sample there are approximately 19,000 distinct CDR3 sequences, with less than 35% seen only once. Around 4.1% of the sample goes to the ten largest clones.

Sequenced input: lung tumor tissue. All receptors come from a man aged 40-49 years with non-small cell lung cancer.

This clonotype was counted at least ten times. The chain joins TRBV19 to TRBJ2-7; D is uncertain. Trimming took off 2 bases at V and 0 bases at J, with 5 bases between the two ends. The CDR3 sequence is 13 residues long. Germline V lookup: CDR1 LNHDA, CDR2 SQIVND (reference sequence). CDR3 in amino acids: CASSISGSYEQYF. CDR3 nucleotides: TGTGCCAGTAGTATAAGTGGCTCCTACGAGCAGTACTTC.

The chain employs TRBV7-9 and TRBJ1-2; TRBD1 might be the D (5 bases). The V end was cut by 4 bases, the J end by 3 bases, with 15 bases between. The CDR3 spans 15 residues. Germline assignment: CDR1 SEHNR and CDR2 FQNEAQ (reference sequence). The DNA of the CDR3 is TGTGCCAGCAGCTCGGTGGGGGGGAAACACTATGGCTACACCTTC. Residues: CASSSVGGKHYGYTF.

This clonotype has more than one count but fewer than ten. The chain carries TRBV12-3 or TRBV12-4 and TRBJ2-1; 12 bases line up with TRBD2. This CDR3 has 15 amino acids. J was trimmed by 8 bases and V by 3 bases; bases with no gene match: 5. CDR3 DNA sequence: TGTGCCAGCAGTTTGACTAGCGGGAGTTTGCATGAGCAGTTCTTC. Amino acids: CASSLTSGSLHEQFF.

This clonotype was seen many times. The chain recombines TRBV10-3 with TRBJ2-7, with 13 bases fitting TRBD2. Germline V gene sequence: CDR1 ENHRY, CDR2 SYGVKD. The CDR3 covers 17 residues. V was clipped by 4 bases and J by 5 bases; unmatched bases: 11. Here the CDR3 DNA reads TGTGCCATCAGTGTCCCGGGACTAGCGGGAAGATCGAACGAGCAGTACTTC. Encoded protein: CAISVPGLAGRSNEQYF.

This clonotype has a count of ten or more. This chain uses TRBV19 with TRBJ1-3; no definite D call. The CDR3 totals 14 residues. V lost 2 bases to trimming and J lost 0 bases, with 5 bases between them. From germline, CDR1 is LNHDA and CDR2 SQIVND (reference sequence). The CDR3 DNA follows: TGTGCCAGTAGTATACGAGGCTCTGGAAACACCATATATTTT. Its protein product is CASSIRGSGNTIYF.

This clonotype was counted a single time. Compared with germline, one end of the junction differs, possibly owing to a read error. The V gene is TRBV13, the J gene TRBJ2-7, with 10 bases matching TRBD2. The CDR3 is made up of 15 amino acids. Per the germline V gene, CDR1 is PRHDT and CDR2 is FYEKMQ (reference sequence). The DNA of the CDR3 is TGTGCCAGCAGCCCGCAAGCGGGAGGGAGAGAAGAGCAGTACTTT. It encodes CASSPQAGGREEQYF.

V usage is TRBV19 and J usage is TRBJ1-5; a weak D match, TRBD1 (5 bases). Trimming removed 5 bases at V and 8 bases at J, with 19 bases between. CDR3 length: 15 amino acids. The V gene's germline CDR1 is LNHDA and CDR2 SQIVND (reference sequence). The CDR3: CASSGARDRYKPQHF. CDR3 nucleotide sequence: TGTGCCAGTAGTGGCGCCCGGGACCGCTACAAGCCCCAGCATTTT.

The CDR3 DNA reads as TGTGCCAGCAGCTTGGTCTCCCAAGAGACCCAGTACTTC. It specifies CASSLVSQETQYF. The genes are TRBV5-4 and TRBJ2-5; D is ambiguous. V was shortened by 0 bases and J by 1 base, with 4 bases between the two germline ends. Looked up from germline, CDR1 is SGHNT and CDR2 is YYREEE (reference sequence). CDR3 length: 13 residues. The full variable domain, with the rest looked up from reference TRBV5-4 and TRBJ2-5, is ETGVTQSPTHLIKTRGQQVTLRCSSQSGHNTVSWYQQALGQGPQFIFQYYREEENGRGNFPPRFSGLQFPNYSSELNVNALELDDSALYLCASSLVSQETQYFGPGTRLLVL.

A few counts support this clonotype. The chain links TRBV6-5 to TRBJ2-5; D possibly corresponds to TRBD2 (6 bases). The CDR3 contains 15 residues. V was pared by 2 bases and J by 3 bases, with 13 bases between. Per the germline V gene, CDR1 is MNHEY and CDR2 is SVGAGI. CDR3 in amino acids: CASSYGGGSEETQYF. CDR3 nucleotides: TGTGCCAGCAGTTACGGTGGAGGGTCCGAAGAGACCCAGTACTTC.

About this clonotype: One base away lies a much larger clone, so this may be a sequencing read error. The chain is built from TRBV12-3 or TRBV12-4 and TRBJ2-2; the D is unclear. The CDR3 contains 16 residues. This CDR3 reads CASSFIGLTNIGELFF. In DNA form, the CDR3 reads TGTGCCAGCAGTTTTATTGGGTTAACGAACATCGGGGAGCTGTTTTTT.

This clonotype came up many times. V usage is TRBV19 and J usage is TRBJ2-3, with 7 bases lining up with TRBD1. J was trimmed by 3 bases and V by 11 bases; bases with no gene match: 17. Germline values: CDR1 LNHDA, CDR2 SQIVND (reference sequence). This CDR3 spans 16 amino acids. This CDR3 reads CASAPLTGKRTDTQYF. For the CDR3, the DNA is TGTGCCTCAGCCCCCTTGACAGGGAAGAGAACAGATACGCAGTATTTT.

The gene calls are TRBV5-6 and TRBJ1-1; 8 bases are shared with TRBD1. Germline V gene data show CDR1 as SGHDT and CDR2 as YYEEEE. Trimming cost V 4 bases and J 4 bases; bases outside gene matches: 12. CDR3 length: 16 amino acids. Here the CDR3 reads CASSPDPAGGFTEAFF. The CDR3 region has the DNA TGTGCCAGCAGCCCGGACCCTGCAGGGGGCTTCACTGAAGCTTTCTTT.

As for this clonotype: Just one base apart from a much larger clone, this may be a read error. The chain joins TRBV2 to TRBJ2-1; tentative D call: TRBD2 (6 bases). V lost 5 bases and J lost 10, with 24 bases in between. This CDR3 comprises 16 residues. Germline values: CDR1 SNHLY, CDR2 FYNNEI. The CDR3 region has the DNA TGTGCCAGCAGTTCTACTGGCGGGGCTACAAGTTCCGAGCAGTTCTTC. Its translation: CASSSTGGATSSEQFF.